Below, 32 T cell receptor beta chains from the same sample are listed, as sequenced in a study of technical replicates of blood from a few donors. Sequencing used immunoSEQ multiplex PCR; TCRdb keeps in-frame clones, though not all of them. The sample contains under 100,000 clones, 80% to 90% of which appear only once. Sequenced sample: PBMCs. The receptors come from a human donor in good health. Some clones in this sample may be carry-over from other donors' samples.

The rearrangement links TRBV7-8 to TRBJ2-7; the D gene is possibly TRBD1 (6 bases). The CDR3 sequence is 18 residues long. Between the trimmed V and J ends, which lost 4 bases and 0 bases, there was a span of 22 bases. Germline CDR1 and CDR2: SGHVS and FQNEAQ. CDR3 region: CASSSPSTGFGSSYEQYF. DNA of the CDR3: TGTGCCAGCAGCTCCCCGTCCACAGGGTTTGGGAGCTCCTACGAGCAGTACTTC. The full variable domain, completed using reference TRBV7-8 and TRBJ2-7, is GAGVSQSPRYKVAKRGQDVALRCDPISGHVSLFWYQQALGQGPEFLTYFQNEAQLDKSGLPSDRFFAERPEGSVSTLKIQRTQQEDSAVYLCASSSPSTGFGSSYEQYFGPGTRLTVT.

This chain connects TRBV6-5 to TRBJ1-2; D remains ambiguous. This CDR3 comprises 13 residues. V gave up 6 bases and J gave up 1 base, with 9 bases separating them. The V gene's germline CDR1 is MNHEY and CDR2 SVGAGI. The CDR3 reads CASRRLLNYGYTF. CDR3 nucleotides: TGTGCCAGCAGACGACTTCTTAACTATGGCTACACCTTC.

V gene TRBV6-5 combines with J gene TRBJ1-6, with 7 nucleotides matching TRBD1. The CDR3 spans 12 residues. After removal of 10 bases from V and 18 bases from J, the junction contained 15 bases not matched to a gene. Germline V lookup: CDR1 MNHEY, CDR2 SVGAGI. This CDR3 reads CATKGRQGGHHF. CDR3 in DNA: TGTGCCACCAAGGGAAGACAGGGAGGCCACCACTTT.

The V and J genes are TRBV6-5 and TRBJ2-5; 12 nucleotides match TRBD1. Germline V CDR1 and CDR2: MNHEY, SVGAGI. The CDR3 extends over 15 amino acids. J lost 5 bases, V lost 5 bases, and 6 bases had no gene match. The CDR3 protein is CASSLGQGAGETQYF. DNA of the CDR3: TGTGCCAGCAGTCTGGGACAGGGGGCGGGGGAGACCCAGTACTTC.

The chain joins TRBV15 to TRBJ2-1; TRBD1 might be the D (6 bases). CDR1 is LNHNV and CDR2 is YYDKDF in the germline V gene (reference sequence). Trimming removed 5 bases at V and 9 bases at J, with 26 bases between. The CDR3 covers 17 residues. CDR3: CATSHSQGQTRRGEQFF. As DNA, the CDR3 is TGTGCCACCAGCCATAGCCAAGGACAGACCCGTCGAGGTGAGCAGTTCTTC.

The V call is TRBV7-2, the J call TRBJ2-7; 8 bases map to TRBD2. The CDR3 is 13 residues long. Unmatched junction bases numbered 6, after V lost 6 bases and J lost 5 bases. The germline CDR1 and CDR2 sequences are SGHTA and FQGNSA. The CDR3 protein is CASRSGGLNEQYF. The CDR3 coding sequence is TGTGCCAGCAGATCGGGAGGGCTTAACGAGCAGTACTTC.

This chain links TRBV18 with TRBJ1-1; D is perhaps TRBD1 (5 bases). Germline CDR1 reads KGHSH; CDR2 reads LQKENI. The CDR3 is 15 residues long. The ends were cut back, 3 bases at V and 5 bases at J, with 16 bases in the middle. CDR3 DNA: TGTGCCAGCTCACCCCCCGGCGGGGCTGGGACTGAAGCTTTCTTT. Protein product: CASSPPGGAGTEAFF. Drawing the rest from reference TRBV18 and TRBJ1-1, the complete variable domain is NAGVMQNPRHLVRRRGQEARLRCSPMKGHSHVYWYRQLPEEGLKFMVYLQKENIIDESGMPKERFSAEFPKEGPSILRIQQVVRGDSAAYFCASSPPGGAGTEAFFGQGTRLTVV.

This rearrangement joins TRBV2 to TRBJ2-1; TRBD1 matches 7 bases. V was clipped by 8 bases and J by 2 bases; unmatched bases: 6. The germline gives CDR1 SNHLY, CDR2 FYNNEI. This CDR3 comprises 14 residues. The CDR3 region is CASGPGTAYNEQFF. The CDR3 nucleotides are TGTGCCAGCGGTCCCGGGACAGCCTACAATGAGCAGTTCTTC.

The chain carries TRBV7-2 and TRBJ1-2; D call uncertain. The CDR3 consists of 16 residues. Germline V lookup: CDR1 SGHTA, CDR2 FQGNSA. Trimming cost V 3 bases and J 3 bases, with 17 bases left between them. CDR3: CASSLERAPGDYGYTF. CDR3 DNA: TGTGCCAGCAGCTTGGAGAGGGCCCCCGGGGACTATGGCTACACCTTC.

CDR3 protein: CASSSSGGVTLHF. CDR3 DNA: TGTGCCAGCAGCTCCTCGGGAGGGGTCACCCTCCACTTT. This chain joins TRBV7-9 and TRBJ1-6; tentatively, D is TRBD1 (5 bases). CDR3 length: 13 amino acids. Trimming cost V 4 bases and J 14 bases, with 15 bases left between them. Germline values: CDR1 SEHNR, CDR2 FQNEAQ (reference sequence).

The CDR3 DNA reads TGTGCCAGCAGTGAATTACCTGCAGCGGGAGTGAACGAGCAGTACTTC. The encoded protein is CASSELPAAGVNEQYF. The rearrangement uses TRBV25-1 and TRBJ2-7, with 8 bases aligning to TRBD2. The germline V gene encodes CDR1 MGHDK and CDR2 SYGVNS. Trimming took 1 base from V and 5 from J; bases not matched to a gene: 10. The CDR3 has 16 residues.

This clone is a singleton in its sample. This chain links TRBV5-1 with TRBJ2-7, with 7 positions matching TRBD2. Germline values: CDR1 SGHRS, CDR2 YFSETQ. The V segment lost 0 bases and the J segment 5 bases; nucleotides outside the gene matches: 14. The CDR3 loop spans 17 amino acids. The CDR3 bases are TGCGCCAGCAGCTTGGTGTCTAGCGGTGCCACCTTCCACGAGCAGTACTTC. Encoded protein: CASSLVSSGATFHEQYF.

This clone was counted a single time. The chain has TRBV2 and TRBJ1-2, with 8 bases fitting TRBD1. The CDR3 consists of 12 residues. The V and J ends lost 11 bases and 2 bases, in that order; junction bases with no gene match: 4. Germline CDR1 reads SNHLY; CDR2 reads FYNNEI. CDR3 nucleotide sequence: TGTGCCCCGAGGACAGGGAACTATGGCTACACCTTC. As protein: CAPRTGNYGYTF.

This chain connects TRBV19 to TRBJ2-3; TRBD2 matches at 7 bases. The CDR3 has 19 amino acids. The J segment lost 4 bases and the V segment lost 7 bases, leaving 23 bases of the junction unmatched. The germline V gene encodes CDR1 LNHDA and CDR2 SQIVND (reference sequence). This CDR3 is CASTSTGGRGTRAADTQYF. CDR3 nucleotide sequence: TGTGCCAGTACCTCAACGGGTGGGCGGGGGACCCGGGCCGCAGATACGCAGTATTTT.

This clone occurred once. The J gene is TRBJ1-3, the V gene TRBV5-4; D unresolved. Between the trimmed V and J ends, which lost 0 bases and 0 bases, there was a span of 7 bases. Germline assignment: CDR1 SGHNT and CDR2 YYREEE (reference sequence). The CDR3 extends over 15 amino acids. The CDR3 bases are TGTGCCAGCAGCTTGGGAGGGAGCTCTGGAAACACCATATATTTT. Translating it yields CASSLGGSSGNTIYF.

V gene TRBV2 combines with J gene TRBJ1-1, with 11 bases lining up with TRBD1. The trim removed 7 bases at V and 5 bases at J, leaving 3 bases unmatched. CDR1 SNHLY and CDR2 FYNNEI come from the germline V gene. The CDR3 contains 13 residues. CDR3 amino acids: CASKWDRGTEAFF. CDR3 sequence (DNA): TGTGCCAGCAAATGGGACAGGGGGACTGAAGCTTTCTTT.

The chain has TRBV30 and TRBJ1-4; no definite D call. The CDR3 covers 15 residues. The germline V gene encodes CDR1 GTSNPN and CDR2 SVGIG (reference sequence). V lost 3 bases and J lost 0, with 11 bases in between. CDR3 sequence: CAWRPGGTTNEKLFF. The CDR3 nucleotides are TGTGCCTGGAGACCAGGAGGGACAACTAATGAAAAACTGTTTTTT.

The V call is TRBV15, the J call TRBJ2-1; TRBD2 matches at 9 bases. Germline assignment: CDR1 LNHNV and CDR2 YYDKDF (reference sequence). Trimming cost V 4 bases and J 8 bases; bases outside gene matches: 12. This CDR3 is built from 16 residues. The CDR3: CATSNRLAGLGDEQFF. CDR3 in DNA: TGTGCCACCAGCAACCGTCTAGCGGGATTAGGCGATGAGCAGTTCTTC.

This chain links TRBV18 with TRBJ1-5; D possibly corresponds to TRBD1 (6 bases). Germline V gene sequence: CDR1 KGHSH, CDR2 LQKENI. This CDR3 is 16 amino acids long. Trimming shortened V by 1 base and J by 6 bases, and 16 bases separated the two germline ends. The DNA of the CDR3 is TGTGCCAGCTCACCACTCGCAGCAGGGGTCGGTCAGCCCCAGCATTTT. Protein: CASSPLAAGVGQPQHF.

The table lists this clone with a count of one. This chain joins TRBV7-3 and TRBJ2-1; 10 bases are a match to TRBD1. V gave up 4 bases and J gave up 9 bases; unmatched junction bases: 12. The CDR3 is 16 amino acids. The germline gives CDR1 SGHTA, CDR2 FQGTGA. The CDR3 loop reads CASSSQRGQGPTEQFF. Written as DNA, the CDR3 is TGTGCCAGCAGCTCTCAGAGGGGACAGGGGCCTACTGAGCAGTTCTTC.

The genes are TRBV6-5 and TRBJ1-2; 9 bases line up with TRBD1. With V trimmed by 6 bases and J by 6 bases, 8 bases remained unmatched. Germline V gene sequence: CDR1 MNHEY, CDR2 SVGAGI. The CDR3 runs to 14 residues. CDR3 in amino acids: CASSPGQGRDGYTF. The DNA for the CDR3 is TGTGCCAGCAGCCCGGGACAGGGAAGGGATGGCTACACCTTC.

This chain joins TRBV29-1 and TRBJ2-4, with a weak D call TRBD1 (6 bases). The CDR3 runs 19 residues. V lost 5 bases, J lost 1 base, and 27 bases lay in between. Per germline, CDR1 SQVTM and CDR2 ANQGSEA. The CDR3 here is CSVIPRTEHSLGAKNIQYF. As DNA, the CDR3 is TGCAGCGTTATACCCCGGACAGAACACTCTCTCGGGGCCAAAAACATTCAGTACTTC.

CDR3 bases: TGCGCCAGCAGCTACGCTAGCGGTCCAGAAGAGACCCAGTACTTC. Protein: CASSYASGPEETQYF. The chain employs TRBV5-1 and TRBJ2-5; 7 bases align to TRBD2. The CDR3 contains 15 residues. Germline values: CDR1 SGHRS, CDR2 YFSETQ. V gave up 3 bases and J gave up 3 bases; unmatched junction bases: 8.

The chain couples TRBV5-1 to TRBJ2-6; no clear D. The germline CDR1 and CDR2 sequences are SGHRS and YFSETQ. Trimming removed 1 base at V and 1 base at J, with 6 bases between. The length of the CDR3 is 15 residues. In nucleotides, the CDR3 is TGCGCCAGCAGCTTGCTCCGGTCTGGGGCCAACGTCCTGACTTTC. The encoded protein is CASSLLRSGANVLTF.

The V call is TRBV5-4, the J call TRBJ2-1, with 10 bases identical to TRBD2. V lost 4 bases and J lost 5; bases outside the gene matches: 9. Germline V gene lookup returns CDR1 SGHNT and CDR2 YYREEE (reference sequence). This CDR3 is 16 amino acids long. CDR3 amino acids: CASSALAGGGHNEQFF. As DNA, the CDR3 is TGTGCCAGCAGCGCATTAGCGGGAGGAGGCCACAATGAGCAGTTCTTC.

The chain recombines TRBV2 with TRBJ1-2; 9 nucleotides align to TRBD1. V gave up 6 bases and J gave up 0 bases; unmatched junction bases: 5. Germline CDR1 SNHLY, CDR2 FYNNEI. This CDR3 has 15 residues. The CDR3: CASREDRGANYGYTF. CDR3 DNA sequence: TGTGCCAGCAGGGAGGACAGGGGAGCTAACTATGGCTACACCTTC.

The chain has TRBV4-3 and TRBJ1-2; D may be TRBD1 (6 bases). Germline V gives CDR1 LGHNA, CDR2 YSLEER. The V and J ends lost 4 bases and 8 bases respectively, with 20 bases between them. The CDR3 runs to 15 residues. Here the CDR3 DNA reads TGCGCCAGCAGCCCGACAGGCTACACATTAGAGGGCTACACCTTC. It is translated as CASSPTGYTLEGYTF.

The CDR3 sequence is CASSPRASGASYEQYF. CDR3 nucleotides: TGTGCCAGTAGTCCCAGGGCTAGCGGAGCCTCCTACGAGCAGTACTTC. The genes are TRBV19 and TRBJ2-7; 7 positions match TRBD2. Germline values: CDR1 LNHDA, CDR2 SQIVND (reference sequence). There are 16 residues in the CDR3. J lost 0 bases, V lost 5 bases, and 10 bases had no gene match.

In this sample, this clone turned up a few times. CDR3 nucleotide sequence: TGTGCCAGTAGTATAACCTCAGGGGGCGCGCATGGCTACACCTTC. It encodes CASSITSGGAHGYTF. The chain couples TRBV19 to TRBJ1-2, with 8 bases aligning to TRBD1. CDR3 length: 15 amino acids. Germline V lookup: CDR1 LNHDA, CDR2 SQIVND (reference sequence). The junction had 8 bases not matched to a gene; V was cut back by 2 bases and J by 6 bases.

The chain is built from TRBV2 and TRBJ1-2; the match to TRBD1 covers 7 bases. The V gene's germline CDR1 is SNHLY and CDR2 FYNNEI. The length of the CDR3 is 14 residues. J was trimmed by 2 bases and V by 3 bases; bases with no gene match: 3. CDR3 protein: CASSDSGQNYGYTF. The CDR3 DNA reads TGTGCCAGCAGTGACTCGGGACAGAACTATGGCTACACCTTC.

V gene TRBV27 combines with J gene TRBJ1-4; TRBD1 is a possible D gene (5 bases). Trimming pared 1 base from V and 7 bases from J, leaving 13 bases between. CDR3 length: 15 residues. Per the germline V gene, CDR1 is MNHEY and CDR2 is SMNVEV (reference sequence). The DNA of the CDR3 is TGTGCCAGCAGTTTATGGGGGGAACGGGTTGAAAAACTGTTTTTT. It yields the protein CASSLWGERVEKLFF.

This chain joins TRBV5-1 and TRBJ2-3, with D possibly matching TRBD2 (7 bases). The germline V gene encodes CDR1 SGHRS and CDR2 YFSETQ. V was shortened by 0 bases and J by 0 bases, with 11 bases between the two germline ends. There are 16 residues in the CDR3. This CDR3 reads CASSLVGGASTDTQYF. The CDR3 nucleotides are TGCGCCAGCAGCTTGGTGGGGGGGGCGAGCACAGATACGCAGTATTTT. Full variable domain (remainder filled in from reference TRBV5-1 and TRBJ2-3): KAGVTQTPRYLIKTRGQQVTLSCSPISGHRSVSWYQQTPGQGLQFLFEYFSETQRNKGNFPGRFSGRQFSNSRSEMNVSTLELGDSALYLCASSLVGGASTDTQYFGPGTRLTVL.